One and the same sample provided the 20 T cell receptor beta chains below, sequenced in a study of post-analysis software for immune sequencing data. Findings and caveats of the study: Patients used roughly five TRBV segments, including TRBV5-6, TRBV5-1 and TRBV20-1, more often than controls.

Their recognized antigens are unknown. cDNA libraries for TCR beta contained unique molecular identifiers. TCRdb re-called the PCR reads through MiXCR, storing one row per CDR3 protein. The table lists more than 350,000 distinct CDR3 sequences, roughly 40% of them singletons, with about 8% in the top ten. The sequenced sample was blood. Receptors were obtained from a girl aged 2-10 years with multiple sclerosis.

V usage is TRBV5-5 and J usage is TRBJ2-1; D gene uncertain. The V end was cut by 0 bases, the J end by 10 bases, with 14 bases between. This CDR3 spans 14 amino acids. Germline CDR1 and CDR2: SGHKS and YYEKEE (reference sequence). The CDR3 DNA follows: TGTGCCAGCAGCTTGGAGGGCCTTCCGAGGGAGCAGTTCTTC. It encodes CASSLEGLPREQFF.

The V and J genes are TRBV5-1 and TRBJ2-3; D not resolved. The CDR3 is 15 residues long. Germline V gene lookup returns CDR1 SGHRS and CDR2 YFSETQ. V was clipped by 6 bases and J by 3 bases, with 17 bases between them. The CDR3 protein is CASTHWELGTDTQYF. The CDR3 bases are TGCGCCAGCACCCACTGGGAATTGGGGACAGATACGCAGTATTTT.

The V gene is TRBV12-3 or TRBV12-4, the J gene TRBJ2-1, with TRBD1 identical over 9 bases. Trimming cost V 2 bases and J 8 bases; bases outside gene matches: 7. The CDR3 is 15 amino acids. CDR3 residues: CASSLRQGVTDEQFF. CDR3 DNA sequence: TGTGCCAGCAGTTTAAGACAGGGGGTAACGGATGAGCAGTTCTTC.

This clonotype turned up a few times. The chain is built from TRBV6-5 and TRBJ2-5; 7 bases fit TRBD2. V gave up 2 bases and J gave up 4 bases; unmatched junction bases: 10. The CDR3 is 16 residues long. Germline CDR1 and CDR2: MNHEY and SVGAGI. This CDR3 is CASSYGTTRVTETQYF. The CDR3 DNA reads TGTGCCAGCAGTTACGGGACTACTAGGGTTACAGAGACCCAGTACTTC.

The chain is built from TRBV6-6 and TRBJ2-7; D call uncertain. From germline, CDR1 is MNHNY and CDR2 SVGAGI (reference sequence). V lost 2 bases and J lost 8, with 16 bases in between. CDR3 size: 14 residues. CDR3 nucleotide sequence: TGTGCCAGCAGTTACGATACGCTTGGGCACAAGCAGTACTTC. Translated: CASSYDTLGHKQYF.

The chain joins TRBV5-1 to TRBJ2-4; D assignment may be TRBD1 or TRBD2 (5 bases each). CDR1 and CDR2 (germline): SGHRS, YFSETQ. This CDR3 is built from 14 residues. V was trimmed by 0 bases and J by 7 bases, leaving 11 bases between them. The CDR3 nucleotides read TGCGCCAGCAGCTTGGAGGGGAGAAGTAACATTCAGTACTTC. This sequence encodes CASSLEGRSNIQYF. Variable domain in full (rest from reference TRBV5-1 and TRBJ2-4): KAGVTQTPRYLIKTRGQQVTLSCSPISGHRSVSWYQQTPGQGLQFLFEYFSETQRNKGNFPGRFSGRQFSNSRSEMNVSTLELGDSALYLCASSLEGRSNIQYFGAGTRLSVL.

This clonotype was recorded a few times. This sequence joins TRBV9 and TRBJ2-7; 8 nucleotides agree with TRBD1. The CDR3 has 16 amino acids. The germline V gene encodes CDR1 SGDLS and CDR2 YYNGEE. V dropped 3 bases and J dropped 2; count of bases not matched to a gene: 10. The CDR3 region is CASSAVSGQGAYEQYF. CDR3 DNA: TGTGCCAGCAGCGCCGTATCTGGACAGGGAGCCTACGAGCAGTACTTC.

Only a few counts were recorded for this clonotype. The chain joins TRBV12-3 or TRBV12-4 to TRBJ2-5; 8 nucleotides match TRBD2. The DNA end lines up better with TRBJ2-4; the J call may be wrong. The CDR3 totals 14 residues. This CDR3 is CASTMGLVPNIQYF. In DNA form, the CDR3 reads TGTGCCAGCACTATGGGACTAGTCCCGAACATTCAGTACTTC.

V usage is TRBV6-5 and J usage is TRBJ2-6; TRBD1 aligns across 7 bases. Trimming took 6 bases from V and 2 from J; bases not matched to a gene: 4. In germline, CDR1 is MNHEY, CDR2 SVGAGI. This CDR3 spans 15 amino acids. This CDR3 reads CASRLDRAGANVLTF. The DNA for the CDR3 is TGTGCCAGCAGGTTAGACAGGGCTGGGGCCAACGTCCTGACTTTC.

The count of this clonotype is one. The chain links TRBV18 to TRBJ2-3, with D perhaps matching TRBD2 (5 bases). This CDR3 contains 14 residues. V lost 2 bases and J 4 bases, leaving 10 bases between the germline ends. Germline CDR1 reads KGHSH; CDR2 reads LQKENI. CDR3 residues: CASSPEGLADTQYF. The CDR3 DNA is TGTGCCAGCTCACCAGAGGGTTTGGCAGATACGCAGTATTTT.

Only a few counts were recorded for this clonotype. The chain is built from TRBV29-1 and TRBJ2-7; 8 bases map to TRBD2. Germline V gene sequence: CDR1 SQVTM, CDR2 ANQGSEA. The trim removed 3 bases at V and 6 bases at J, leaving 7 bases unmatched. The CDR3 runs to 13 residues. For the CDR3, the DNA is TGCAGCGTTGATAGCGGGACGTTTCGCGAGCAGTACTTC. Translating gives CSVDSGTFREQYF.

This clonotype was seen a few times. The chain has TRBV6-1 and TRBJ2-1; possible D gene TRBD1, 5 bases. The CDR3 is made up of 19 amino acids. The V end was cut by 6 bases, the J end by 0 bases, with 24 bases between. CDR1 is MNHNS and CDR2 is SASEGT in the germline V gene. CDR3 sequence: CASRQVKGSVDVSYNEQFF. The CDR3 region has the DNA TGTGCCAGCAGACAGGTAAAGGGGTCTGTGGACGTCTCCTACAATGAGCAGTTCTTC.

This clonotype has ten or more counts. V usage is TRBV29-1 and J usage is TRBJ2-5; maybe TRBD1 (6 bases). V lost 1 base and J 0 bases, leaving 15 bases between the germline ends. The CDR3 has 16 residues. Germline CDR1 and CDR2: SQVTM and ANQGSEA. The CDR3 sequence: CSVEVSGRGNQETQYF. CDR3 bases: TGCAGCGTTGAAGTTTCCGGAAGGGGGAACCAAGAGACCCAGTACTTC.

This clonotype came up a few times. The V gene is TRBV7-2, the J gene TRBJ2-5; 8 bases line up with TRBD2. The CDR3 contains 15 residues. J was trimmed by 5 bases and V by 2 bases; bases with no gene match: 7. Germline lookup yields CDR1 SGHTA and CDR2 FQGNSA. The CDR3 here is CASSLNGGAQETQYF. The CDR3 DNA reads as TGTGCCAGCAGCTTAAACGGGGGGGCCCAGGAGACCCAGTACTTC.

V is TRBV5-5 and J is TRBJ1-2, with D tentatively TRBD1 (5 bases). There are 16 residues in the CDR3. V lost 1 base and J 4 bases, leaving 17 bases between the germline ends. Germline loops: CDR1 SGHKS, CDR2 YYEKEE (reference sequence). CDR3 sequence reads: CASSLMPRGSSYGYTF. The CDR3 DNA reads as TGTGCCAGCAGCTTGATGCCACGGGGCTCCTCCTATGGCTACACCTTC.

This clonotype was found once. The chain recombines TRBV7-3 with TRBJ2-1; D is undetermined. V was shortened by 5 bases and J by 0 bases, with 14 bases between the two germline ends. CDR1 and CDR2 (germline): SGHTA, FQGTGA. The CDR3 runs 16 residues. The CDR3 DNA reads as TGTGCCAGCAGCGCAGCCCCGCGGAGCTCCTACAATGAGCAGTTCTTC. This gives the protein CASSAAPRSSYNEQFF.

This clonotype was picked up a small number of times. This chain links TRBV4-3 with TRBJ2-7; 14 nucleotides match TRBD2. Germline values: CDR1 LGHNA, CDR2 YSLEER. V lost 1 base to trimming and J lost 4 bases; unmatched junction nucleotides: 3. The CDR3 covers 16 residues. CDR3 protein: CASSQVGTSGSYEQYF. The CDR3 coding sequence is TGCGCCAGCAGCCAAGTTGGGACTAGCGGGAGTTACGAGCAGTACTTC.

The table lists this clonotype with a few counts. This chain links TRBV7-9 with TRBJ1-2; 8 bases are shared with TRBD1. Losses at the gene ends were 2 bases for V and 4 bases for J; bases not matched to a gene: 6. Per germline, CDR1 SEHNR and CDR2 FQNEAQ (reference sequence). CDR3 length: 15 residues. The CDR3 reads CASSLTGGNIYGYTF. CDR3 nucleotide sequence: TGTGCCAGCAGCTTAACAGGGGGGAACATCTATGGCTACACCTTC.

This chain links TRBV7-2 with TRBJ1-5; 7 nucleotides agree with TRBD1. The CDR3 runs 15 residues. Trimming took 6 bases from V and 0 from J; bases not matched to a gene: 5. Germline CDR1 is SGHTA and CDR2 is FQGNSA. This CDR3 reads CASSRDRYSNQPQHF. The CDR3 region has the DNA TGTGCCAGCAGTCGGGACAGATATAGCAATCAGCCCCAGCATTTT. The complete variable domain, with remaining parts taken from reference TRBV7-2 and TRBJ1-5, reads GAGVSQSPSNKVTEKGKDVELRCDPISGHTALYWYRQSLGQGLEFLIYFQGNSAPDKSGLPSDRFSAERTGGSVSTLTIQRTQQEDSAVYLCASSRDRYSNQPQHFGDGTRLSIL.

The J gene is TRBJ2-7, the V gene TRBV15; possible D gene TRBD1, 5 bases. V was cut by 0 bases and J by 1 base, with 10 bases left in between. In germline, CDR1 is LNHNV, CDR2 YYDKDF (reference sequence). The CDR3 covers 15 residues. CDR3 DNA: TGTGCCACCAGCAGAGATCGGGCAGGGTCCTACGAGCAGTACTTC. Translating it yields CATSRDRAGSYEQYF.